The 7 T cell receptor beta chains presented below share a single source sample, sequenced in a study of blood T cell repertoires in COVID-19. Clones were read by immunoSEQ multiplex PCR, and TCRdb kept only the in-frame ones, dropping some. The sample has roughly 200,000 clones; around 90% are singletons. Sequenced: PBMCs or T cells enriched from blood (not recorded which). These receptor sequences come from a man aged 30-40 years who had recovered from COVID-19.

This clone was seen only a few times. This chain joins TRBV28 and TRBJ2-2, with 7 bases matching TRBD2. This CDR3 contains 18 residues. CDR1 and CDR2 from the germline V gene are MDHEN and SYDVKM. The V segment lost 5 bases and the J segment 5 bases; nucleotides outside the gene matches: 17. CDR3 in amino acids: CASSPPPLGLDGTGELFF. In DNA, the CDR3 is TGTGCCAGCAGTCCGCCCCCCTTAGGACTAGACGGGACCGGGGAGCTGTTTTTT.

The genes are TRBV18 and TRBJ2-6; 9 bases are shared with TRBD1. This CDR3 has 18 amino acids. The trim removed 3 bases at V and 1 base at J, leaving 7 bases unmatched. Germline V lookup: CDR1 KGHSH, CDR2 LQKENI. As DNA, the CDR3 is TGTGCCAGCTCACCCGAGGGACAGGGAATGTCTGGGGCCAACGTCCTGACTTTC. Amino acids: CASSPEGQGMSGANVLTF.

This rearrangement joins TRBV19 to TRBJ1-5, with D possibly TRBD1 on 5 matching bases. The CDR3 extends over 17 amino acids. The germline gives CDR1 LNHDA, CDR2 SQIVND (reference sequence). With 3 bases removed from V and 7 bases from J, the gap between germline ends came to 22 bases. CDR3 sequence: CASSMISGGGAGQPQHF. CDR3 in DNA: TGTGCCAGTAGTATGATATCGGGGGGAGGCGCCGGACAGCCCCAGCATTTT.

The chain has TRBV4-3 and TRBJ1-2; D remains unclear. The CDR3 extends over 15 amino acids. V lost 0 bases and J 1 base, leaving 9 bases between the germline ends. The V gene's germline CDR1 is LGHNA and CDR2 YSLEER. The CDR3 spells CASSQDLRDNYGYTF. The CDR3 DNA reads as TGCGCCAGCAGCCAAGATCTACGGGATAACTATGGCTACACCTTC.

The table lists this clone with a count of one. This chain uses TRBV11-2 with TRBJ1-6; D not certain. The CDR3 runs 16 residues. Germline values: CDR1 SGHAT, CDR2 FQNNGV. Between the trimmed V and J ends, which lost 1 base and 7 bases, there was a span of 14 bases. CDR3 nucleotide sequence: TGTGCCAGCAGCTTAGGGGTGGGTCAGGTAAATTCACCCCTCCACTTT. This sequence encodes CASSLGVGQVNSPLHF.

V usage is TRBV9 and J usage is TRBJ1-4; D is perhaps TRBD1 (6 bases). CDR3 length: 15 amino acids. Germline V lookup: CDR1 SGDLS, CDR2 YYNGEE. V lost 4 bases and J lost 3, with 13 bases in between. CDR3 bases: TGTGCCAGCAGCCCCAACACAGGGTCTAATGAAAAACTGTTTTTT. Its translation: CASSPNTGSNEKLFF.

The chain is built from TRBV30 and TRBJ2-2, with 7 bases aligning to TRBD1. Germline V gene data show CDR1 as GTSNPN and CDR2 as SVGIG (reference sequence). CDR3 length: 14 amino acids. Losses at the gene ends were 8 bases for V and 1 base for J; bases not matched to a gene: 7. CDR3 region: CAVRQGGNTGELFF. CDR3 DNA sequence: TGTGCCGTACGACAGGGTGGGAACACCGGGGAGCTGTTTTTT.